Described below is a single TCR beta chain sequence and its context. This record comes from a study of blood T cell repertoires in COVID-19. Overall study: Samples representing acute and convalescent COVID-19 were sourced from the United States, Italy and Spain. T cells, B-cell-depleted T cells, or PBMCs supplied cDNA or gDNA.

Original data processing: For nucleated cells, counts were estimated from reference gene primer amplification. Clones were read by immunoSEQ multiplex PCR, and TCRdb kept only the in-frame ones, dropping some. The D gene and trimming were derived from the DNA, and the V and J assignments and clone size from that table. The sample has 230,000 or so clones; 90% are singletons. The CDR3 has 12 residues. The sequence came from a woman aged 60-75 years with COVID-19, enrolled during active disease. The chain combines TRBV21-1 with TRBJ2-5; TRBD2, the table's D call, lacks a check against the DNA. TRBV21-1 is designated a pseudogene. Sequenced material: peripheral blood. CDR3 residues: CASSSSGETQYF. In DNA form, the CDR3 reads TGTGCCAGCAGCAGTAGCGGGGAGACCCAGTACTTC.